This T cell receptor (beta chain) was captured by sequencing in a study of T cell responses to AZD1222 COVID-19 vaccine. Turning to this clone: A junction end diverges from the germline sequence, so it may reflect a read error.

Produced via immunoSEQ multiplex PCR; TCRdb's table is partial and in-frame only. Counted here are tens of thousands of clones, about 89% occurring once; the ten biggest clones make up roughly 28%. This clonotype was sampled from an adult who received the AZD1222 COVID-19 vaccine. Sequencing used peripheral blood, obtained 28 days after the second AZD1222 dose.

In DNA form, the CDR3 reads TGTGCCAGCAGCCAACACGGACAGGTGGTGGGCTTC. It specifies CASSQHGQVVGF. V gene TRBV3-1 (or the pseudogene TRBV3-2) combines with J gene TRBJ1-2; 7 positions agree with TRBD1. The CDR3 loop spans 12 amino acids. Germline CDR1 LGHDT, CDR2 YNNKEL (reference sequence).